The entry below gives a single T cell receptor beta chain sequence along with its context. Single viable CD3+CD4+CD8-CD45RO+ cells were sorted as the memory CD4+ T cells. CMV serostatus came from serum IgG against pp150, pp28, p38, p52. This sample was included in a study of memory CD4+ T cells and cytomegalovirus serostatus. Data came from immunoSEQ multiplex PCR; TCRdb stores just in-frame clones and leaves some out. In the table there are fewer than 40,000 clones, roughly 85% of which are singletons. In germline, CDR1 is SNHLY, CDR2 FYNNEI. The CDR3 has 13 amino acids. V gave up 7 bases and J gave up 5 bases; unmatched junction bases: 3.

The chain has TRBV2 and TRBJ2-7; 12 positions match TRBD2. Sequenced: memory CD4+ T cells from blood. This receptor was obtained from an adult in good health and CMV-seropositive. Here the CDR3 reads CASISSGRDEQYF. The CDR3 nucleotides read TGTGCCAGCATTTCTAGCGGGAGGGACGAGCAGTACTTC.